This T cell receptor (beta chain) was sequenced during a study of T cells expressing NK-cell markers. Germline-derived CDR1 and CDR2 are DFQATT and SNEGSKA (reference sequence). CDR3 length: 12 residues. TCRdb re-called the 5' RACE reads and shows each CDR3 protein once, DNA omitted. The sample table sets out approximately 420,000 distinct CDR3 sequences. The gene calls are TRBV20-1 and TRBJ2-3. The sample was blood T cells: a sorted CD56 or NKG2C T cell subset, CD4+ or CD8+ T cells, or bulk PBMC T cells (not recorded which). The TCR sequence derives from a woman in her forties or fifties in good health. The CDR3 reads CSARHRPDTQYF.